This T cell receptor (beta chain) was sequenced in a study of blood T cell repertoires in COVID-19. Background on the study: Italy, Spain and the United States were the sources of the convalescent and acute COVID-19 samples. PBMCs, B-cell-depleted T cells, or T cells provided the cDNA or gDNA that made up the material.

Original handling: Nucleated cell counts were estimated from reference gene primer amplification. Profiled with immunoSEQ multiplex PCR; TCRdb holds only in-frame clones, not every one. V and J calls and clone size are as listed in that table; D and trimming were resolved from the DNA. Altogether approximately 150,000 clones are present, about 86% being singletons, with the ten largest covering roughly a fifth. Trimming removed 0 bases from V and 4 bases from J; junction bases left unmatched: 14. The CDR3 contains 19 residues. From germline, CDR1 is SGDLS and CDR2 YYNGEE. This sequence joins TRBV9 and TRBJ2-2; 8 bases map to TRBD2. Input material: peripheral blood. This TCR was recovered from a woman of 80 years or more with acute or convalescent COVID-19. The CDR3, as DNA: TGTGCCAGCAGCGTAGATTCCGGGAGTGGCGGGAGGCGCACCGGGGAGCTGTTTTTT. As protein: CASSVDSGSGGRRTGELFF.